The present T cell receptor beta chain was sequenced within a study of T-cell reconstitution after alpha-beta-depleted transplantation in children. The V segment lost 3 bases and the J segment 5 bases; nucleotides outside the gene matches: 9. Germline assignment: CDR1 SGHTA and CDR2 FQGTGA. The length of the CDR3 is 15 residues. The TCRbeta library incorporated unique molecular identifiers. Each CDR3 protein gets one entry after TCRdb re-called the PCR reads with MiXCR. The repertoire holds about 230,000 distinct CDR3 sequences, around 12% seen once, with around 2.8% in the top ten. The genes are TRBV7-3 and TRBJ2-5; 7 bases align to TRBD1. Sequencing used PBMCs from the stem cell graft donor, obtained from the stem cell graft. This receptor was obtained from a human donor who donated a stem cell graft to a child with acute lymphoblastic leukemia. The CDR3 DNA reads as TGTGCCAGCAGCTTGGGCAGGGGGACGGGCGAGACCCAGTACTTC. Protein product: CASSLGRGTGETQYF.